This TCR beta chain derives from a study of blood T cell repertoires in COVID-19 (dated by TCRdb to about 2020). As for the study more broadly: Samples from collaborators originated in the United States, Italy and Spain and spanned both the acute and convalescent phases of COVID-19. The material from the prospective study consisted of cDNA or gDNA derived from T cells, B-cell-depleted T cells, or PBMCs. Subjects who had been exposed to COVID-19, were actively infected with it, or had recovered from it provided the deeply sampled blood TCRbeta repertoires that made up the dataset. The repertoires were released in a freely available public database meant as a resource for research on the immune response to SARS-CoV-2. The samples were drawn from two sources: the first 160 participants of the ongoing ImmuneRACE study, and over 950 subjects contributed by 6 global collaborators. The sample metadata nearly always contained a de-identified subject ID, COVID-19 status, age in years and sex. Where HLA class I and class II types were available, the types were taken from metadata supplied by the sample provider, not from assay-based typing.

On the study overall, not on this receptor specifically: The quantity of clinical and demographic metadata differed by source and by participant and was supplied without curation.

Comments on this clone: Its cognate antigen has yet to be identified. Base qualities are missing; no much larger clone stands one base away.

In the prospective study, participants were about 18 to 100 years old, resided in about two dozen geographic areas of the United States, and were enrolled through a virtual design. In the prospective study, cohorts were assigned on the basis of participant-reported clinical history obtained from a screening survey and a study questionnaire. ImmuneRACE Cohort 3 recovered participants were defined by two consecutive negative NP/OP PCR tests, healthcare professional clearance, or symptom resolution. In the prospective study, whole blood, serum and a nasopharyngeal or oropharyngeal swab were collected from each participant by mobile phlebotomists. Additional blood draws and questionnaires over an approximately 2-month period could optionally be provided by prospective study participants. Before DNA extraction, prospective study blood samples were shipped either frozen or at room temperature. CDR1 and CDR2 (SGHTA, FQGNSA) derive from the germline V gene. The CDR3, cysteine through phenylalanine, is 14 amino acids long. CDR3 DNA is the only sequence kept; it has 42 bases, read in frame from the first base. A distance of 15 bases separates the germline ends of V and J, which lose 4 bases and 7 bases respectively.

TCRbeta CDR3 regions were amplified from genomic DNA by means of the immunoSEQ Assay, a bias-controlled multiplex PCR. The study's own analysis went as follows. The number of nucleated cells in each sample was estimated by amplification of reference gene primers within the assay. To quantify the absolute abundance of each unique TCRbeta CDR3 rearrangement, sequence reads were collapsed and filtered. Productive Simpson clonality was computed per sample as the square root of Simpson's diversity index over productive rearrangements. TCRdb holds this immuneACCESS table with in-frame rearrangements only. Some clones are missing; in checked studies, unresolved V genes explain under half, and the rest has no known cause. V and J calls and clone size follow that table, whereas D and trimming were derived from the DNA. In this sample the table shows 400,000 or so clones, 90% of which occur a single time. Around 0.6% of the sample lies in the top ten.

The source material was PBMCs or T cells enriched from blood (not recorded which). Recombination connected TRBV7-2 to TRBJ2-3; a tentative D match to TRBD2 spans 6 bases. The clonotype originates from a man aged 18 to 30 who had recovered from COVID-19. The CDR3 reads CASSSRGGLYTQYF. The DNA is TGTGCCAGCAGCTCTCGGGGAGGCCTGTATACGCAGTATTTT.